One and the same sample provided the 15 T cell receptor beta chains below, sequenced in a study of cytomegalovirus exposure and HLA in healthy donors. The primer mix had 60 Vbeta and 13 Jbeta primers. Repertoires were generated with immunoSEQ multiplex PCR, while TCRdb's copy carries only in-frame clones and drops some. This table holds over 100,000 clones, nearly 80% found once. Sequencing was performed on PBMCs. The receptors were gathered from a man in his fifties or sixties in good health and CMV-seropositive.

CDR3 bases: TGTGCCAGCAGCTTAGAGTCTACCCGGGGTGAGCAGTTCTTC. This translates into CASSLESTRGEQFF. The rearrangement uses TRBV11-2 and TRBJ2-1; D perhaps matches TRBD2 (5 bases). This CDR3 region has 14 residues. In germline, CDR1 is SGHAT, CDR2 FQNNGV. The V end lost 0 bases, the J end lost 9 bases, and 12 bases lay between the germline ends. Full variable domain (remainder filled in from reference TRBV11-2 and TRBJ2-1): EAGVAQSPRYKIIEKRQSVAFWCNPISGHATLYWYQQILGQGPKLLIQFQNNGVVDDSQLPKDRFSAERLKGVDSTLKIQPAKLEDSAVYLCASSLESTRGEQFFGPGTRLTVL.

This chain uses TRBV7-9 with TRBJ1-1; possibly TRBD1 for D (6 bases). This CDR3 has 16 amino acids. The germline gives CDR1 SEHNR, CDR2 FQNEAQ (reference sequence). Deletions cut 2 bases from V and 2 bases from J, with 15 bases between. CDR3 loop: CASSLWGQVTNTEAFF. DNA of the CDR3: TGTGCCAGCAGCTTATGGGGGCAGGTGACAAACACTGAAGCTTTCTTT.

This chain links TRBV7-9 with TRBJ1-5; D might be TRBD1 (5 bases). CDR3 length equals 16 residues. CDR1 SEHNR and CDR2 FQNEAQ come from the germline V gene (reference sequence). Trimming took off 2 bases at V and 0 bases at J, with 11 bases between the two ends. In DNA, the CDR3 is TGTGCCAGCAGCTTAAAGACAGCCTATAGCAATCAGCCCCAGCATTTT. Amino acids: CASSLKTAYSNQPQHF.

V and J are TRBV2 and TRBJ1-1, with a possible D match to TRBD1 (5 bases). With 7 bases removed from V and 5 bases from J, the gap between germline ends came to 11 bases. This CDR3 comprises 12 residues. CDR1 SNHLY and CDR2 FYNNEI come from the germline V gene. DNA for the CDR3: TGTGCCAGCAAAGGGGCGGGGACTGAAGCTTTCTTT. Residues: CASKGAGTEAFF.

This clone was found a few times. The chain links TRBV7-8 to TRBJ1-1; possible D gene TRBD1, 6 bases. The CDR3 extends over 13 amino acids. V was trimmed by 4 bases and J by 1 base, leaving 7 bases between them. Per the germline V gene, CDR1 is SGHVS and CDR2 is FQNEAQ. In nucleotides, the CDR3 is TGTGCCAGCAGCTCGGGACAGAACACTGAAGCTTTCTTT. Encoded protein: CASSSGQNTEAFF.

The chain joins TRBV2 to TRBJ1-5; D is possibly TRBD1 (6 bases). The CDR3 contains 15 residues. Germline-derived CDR1 and CDR2 are SNHLY and FYNNEI. V lost 1 base to trimming and J lost 4 bases, with 11 bases between them. The CDR3 is CASSEGSGTNQPQHF. The CDR3 region has the DNA TGTGCCAGCAGTGAAGGGTCAGGGACAAATCAGCCCCAGCATTTT.

This clone was seen once. The genes are TRBV13 and TRBJ1-2; possible D gene TRBD1, 6 bases. The length of the CDR3 is 14 residues. Looked up from germline, CDR1 is PRHDT and CDR2 is FYEKMQ (reference sequence). Trimming cost V 5 bases and J 4 bases, with 14 bases left between them. The CDR3 bases are TGTGCCAGCAGCCTCGCACAGGGTGGCTATGGCTACACCTTC. Translating gives CASSLAQGGYGYTF. Supplemented by reference TRBV13 and TRBJ1-2, the full variable domain reads AAGVIQSPRHLIKEKRETATLKCYPIPRHDTVYWYQQGPGQDPQFLISFYEKMQSDKGSIPDRFSAQQFSDYHSELNMSSLELGDSALYFCASSLAQGGYGYTFGSGTRLTVV.

Concerning this clone itself: The germline gene is not matched at one end of the junction; a read error may be the cause. This chain uses TRBV7-9 with TRBJ1-1, with TRBD1 matching 8 bases. The CDR3 runs to 15 residues. Germline lookup yields CDR1 SEHNR and CDR2 FQNEAQ (reference sequence). CDR3 sequence reads: CSSSPGQGYNTEAFF. CDR3 nucleotides: TGTTCCAGCAGCCCCGGACAGGGCTATAACACTGAAGCTTTCTTT.

The V gene is TRBV18, the J gene TRBJ2-1, with TRBD2 as a possible D gene (5 bases). Germline V gene data show CDR1 as KGHSH and CDR2 as LQKENI. CDR3 length equals 13 residues. Trimming removed 2 bases at V and 5 bases at J, with 7 bases between. CDR3 loop: CASSPDGNNEQFF. The DNA of the CDR3 is TGTGCCAGCTCACCAGACGGGAACAATGAGCAGTTCTTC.

This clone occurred once. The chain couples TRBV7-2 to TRBJ1-6, with 7 bases aligning to TRBD1. CDR3 length: 16 residues. Germline V gives CDR1 SGHTA, CDR2 FQGNSA. V trimming: 3 bases; J trimming: 9 bases; junction bases outside the gene matches: 11. CDR3 DNA sequence: TGTGCCAGCAGCTTGGGGACCACAGGGGTAAGTTCACCCCTCCACTTT. Its protein is CASSLGTTGVSSPLHF.

The rearrangement joins TRBV28 to TRBJ1-2; 7 bases are shared with TRBD1. Germline V gene data show CDR1 as MDHEN and CDR2 as SYDVKM. Trimming took 4 bases from V and 4 from J; bases not matched to a gene: 6. This CDR3 has 14 amino acids. The CDR3 region is CASSSTGYGYGYTF. The CDR3 DNA reads TGTGCCAGCAGTTCGACAGGGTATGGCTATGGCTACACCTTC.

The gene calls are TRBV7-2 and TRBJ2-3; TRBD2 matches at 14 bases. CDR1 is SGHTA and CDR2 is FQGNSA in the germline V gene. The CDR3 length is 19 residues. V trimming: 1 base; J trimming: 2 bases; junction bases outside the gene matches: 8. CDR3 bases: TGTGCCAGCAGCTTAGATGCGACTAGCGGGGGGGCAGACACAGATACGCAGTATTTT. Its protein is CASSLDATSGGADTDTQYF.

This clone came up once. The chain links TRBV7-2 to TRBJ2-5, with D possibly matching TRBD2 (6 bases). Trimming cost V 3 bases and J 1 base, with 9 bases left between them. Germline V gene sequence: CDR1 SGHTA, CDR2 FQGNSA. The CDR3 sequence is 14 residues long. The CDR3 DNA reads TGTGCCAGCAGCTTCGCGGGGCTCCAAGAGACCCAGTACTTC. Translating it yields CASSFAGLQETQYF.

J is TRBJ2-3 and V is TRBV2; D not resolved. The germline V gene has CDR1 SNHLY and CDR2 FYNNEI. The CDR3 is 16 amino acids. Trimming removed 4 bases from V and 3 bases from J, with 17 bases in between. CDR3: CASSVSGVRQTDTQYF. Written as DNA, the CDR3 is TGTGCCAGCAGTGTCAGTGGTGTCAGGCAAACAGATACGCAGTATTTT.

This chain joins TRBV27 and TRBJ1-6; 9 bases line up with TRBD1. V was clipped by 5 bases and J by 8 bases; unmatched bases: 4. The CDR3 has 14 amino acids. Germline CDR1 is MNHEY and CDR2 is SMNVEV (reference sequence). In DNA, the CDR3 is TGTGCCAGCAGTCAGGACAGGGGCGATTCACCCCTCCACTTT. This translates into CASSQDRGDSPLHF.